The 27 T cell receptor beta chains given below trace back to one sample, sequenced in a study of blood T cell repertoires in COVID-19 (dated by TCRdb to the early 2020s). Library preparation was by the immunoSEQ multiplex PCR assay. The immuneACCESS repertoire file appears here via TCRdb, limited to in-frame rearrangements. These files lack a portion of the clones; in checked studies, under half of the deficit traces to unresolved V genes, and the cause of the others is not known. The sample includes under 130,000 clones, with approximately 80% observed a single time. The ten largest make up 12% of the sample. The sequencing input was peripheral blood. The receptors shown here come from a human donor in a cohort sampled during active COVID-19.

This clone was observed once. The chain combines TRBV6-2 or TRBV6-3 with TRBJ2-1, with TRBD1 identical over 7 bases. The CDR3 spans 15 residues. The V and J ends lost 6 bases and 8 bases, in that order; junction bases with no gene match: 13. The V gene's germline CDR1 is MNHEY and CDR2 SVGEGT. The CDR3 sequence: CASSRLEGARDEQFF. CDR3 coding DNA: TGTGCCAGCAGCCGTCTTGAGGGGGCGAGAGATGAGCAGTTCTTC.

The chain uses TRBV19 and TRBJ1-1; D remains ambiguous. Germline V gene lookup returns CDR1 LNHDA and CDR2 SQIVND (reference sequence). Trimming took 6 bases from V and 8 from J, leaving 13 bases between them. The CDR3 spans 12 residues. CDR3 DNA sequence: TGTGCCAGTAGCCCCCGTGCAGGAGAAGCTTTCTTT. This sequence encodes CASSPRAGEAFF.

J is TRBJ1-2 and V is TRBV5-1, with 7 positions matching TRBD1. The germline CDR1 and CDR2 sequences are SGHRS and YFSETQ. The CDR3 is 16 amino acids. Unmatched junction bases numbered 9, after V lost 0 bases and J lost 4 bases. CDR3 sequence reads: CASSLARQGQFYGYTF. CDR3 nucleotides: TGCGCCAGCAGCTTGGCGAGACAGGGACAGTTCTATGGCTACACCTTC.

Comment on this clone: Other DNA sequences in the same sample also yield this CDR3. J is TRBJ1-5 and V is TRBV7-2; 9 positions match TRBD1. CDR3 size: 14 residues. CDR1 and CDR2 (germline): SGHTA, FQGNSA. Trimming took 5 bases from V and 2 from J; bases not matched to a gene: 1. The CDR3 coding sequence is TGTGCCAGCAGCCGGGACAGGGGCAATCAGCCCCAGCATTTT. It is translated as CASSRDRGNQPQHF.

J is TRBJ1-1 and V is TRBV19; D may be TRBD1 (6 bases). From germline, CDR1 is LNHDA and CDR2 SQIVND (reference sequence). V lost 11 bases, J lost 4 bases, and 20 bases lay in between. This CDR3 has 14 amino acids. As DNA, the CDR3 is TGTGCCGGGACGCAGGGGCTTGTTATCACTGAAGCTTTCTTT. Translation gives CAGTQGLVITEAFF.

The V gene is TRBV30, the J gene TRBJ2-5, with 10 bases lining up with TRBD2. CDR3 length: 16 amino acids. Germline assignment: CDR1 GTSNPN and CDR2 SVGIG (reference sequence). J gave up 1 base and V 4 bases, and 9 bases lay outside the gene matches. The DNA for the CDR3 is TGTGCCTGGACCGTAAGTAGCGGGGGGCGCCAAGAGACCCAGTACTTC. Encoded protein: CAWTVSSGGRQETQYF. Full variable domain (missing parts from reference TRBV30 and TRBJ2-5): SQTIHQWPATLVQPVGSPLSLECTVEGTSNPNLYWYRQAAGRGLQLLFYSVGIGQISSEVPQNLSASRPQDRQFILSSKKLLLSDSGFYLCAWTVSSGGRQETQYFGPGTRLLVL.

The chain recombines TRBV11-2 with TRBJ1-2; no reliable D call. CDR1 SGHAT and CDR2 FQNNGV come from the germline V gene. The V end was cut by 0 bases, the J end by 8 bases, with 13 bases between. This CDR3 region has 14 residues. The CDR3 sequence is CASSLDLPTRGYTF. CDR3 bases: TGTGCCAGCAGCTTAGATCTGCCGACGCGGGGCTACACCTTC.

A few counts support this clone. The V and J genes are TRBV5-6 and TRBJ2-2, with unresolved D. The germline V gene encodes CDR1 SGHDT and CDR2 YYEEEE. CDR3 length equals 12 residues. V lost 3 bases and J lost 3, with 3 bases in between. The CDR3 is CASSYYTGELFF. In DNA, the CDR3 is TGTGCCAGCAGCTACTACACCGGGGAGCTGTTTTTT. The whole variable domain, remainder taken from reference TRBV5-6 and TRBJ2-2, is DAGVTQSPTHLIKTRGQQVTLRCSPKSGHDTVSWYQQALGQGPQFIFQYYEEEERQRGNFPDRFSGHQFPNYSSELNVNALLLGDSALYLCASSYYTGELFFGEGSRLTVL.

The chain carries TRBV18 and TRBJ2-7; 7 nucleotides line up with TRBD1. Germline trimming cut 4 bases from V and 3 bases from J; bases unmatched to any gene: 9. Per germline, CDR1 KGHSH and CDR2 LQKENI. This CDR3 spans 15 amino acids. The CDR3 region has the DNA TGTGCCAGCTCACAAGGGGGCCCTGCGAACTACGAGCAGTACTTC. Its protein product is CASSQGGPANYEQYF.

This chain links TRBV20-1 with TRBJ2-2; 13 bases line up with TRBD2. The germline V gene encodes CDR1 DFQATT and CDR2 SNEGSKA (reference sequence). The length of the CDR3 is 15 residues. The trim removed 3 bases at V and 4 bases at J, leaving 2 bases unmatched. The CDR3 DNA reads TGCAGTGCTAGTAGACTAGCGGGGGGCACCGGGGAGCTGTTTTTT. This gives the protein CSASRLAGGTGELFF.

This chain uses TRBV7-9 with TRBJ1-6, with a weak D call TRBD1 (5 bases). V was cut by 2 bases and J by 15 bases, with 14 bases left in between. The germline CDR1 and CDR2 sequences are SEHNR and FQNEAQ (reference sequence). The CDR3 sequence is 13 residues long. The CDR3 loop reads CASSLRGIRNLHF. CDR3 in DNA: TGTGCCAGCAGCTTAAGGGGTATCAGGAACCTCCACTTT.

The chain combines TRBV2 with TRBJ2-2; D is undetermined. Germline CDR1 reads SNHLY; CDR2 reads FYNNEI. The CDR3 length is 13 residues. V lost 7 bases, J lost 0 bases, and 6 bases lay in between. CDR3 in amino acids: CASTLANTGELFF. The CDR3 nucleotides are TGTGCCAGCACCCTTGCGAACACCGGGGAGCTGTTTTTT.

The chain recombines TRBV5-1 with TRBJ1-1, with 8 positions matching TRBD1. The CDR3 spans 14 residues. Trimming removed 3 bases from V and 0 bases from J; junction bases left unmatched: 1. From germline, CDR1 is SGHRS and CDR2 YFSETQ. In nucleotides, the CDR3 is TGCGCCAGCAGCTCGACAGGGGTGAACACTGAAGCTTTCTTT. Translated, it gives CASSSTGVNTEAFF.

This rearrangement joins TRBV9 to TRBJ2-3; 13 bases match TRBD2. CDR3 length: 17 amino acids. V lost 1 base to trimming and J lost 0 bases; unmatched junction nucleotides: 2. Germline V gene lookup returns CDR1 SGDLS and CDR2 YYNGEE. CDR3 region: CASSVWGLAGSTDTQYF. The CDR3 nucleotides are TGTGCCAGCAGCGTATGGGGACTAGCGGGGAGCACAGATACGCAGTATTTT.

The chain is built from TRBV18 and TRBJ2-7; TRBD1 matches at 11 bases. J was trimmed by 4 bases and V by 3 bases; bases with no gene match: 11. CDR1 is KGHSH and CDR2 is LQKENI in the germline V gene. This CDR3 is built from 17 residues. The CDR3 DNA reads as TGTGCCAGCTCACCTCCCGCCCCCGGGACAGGGGGGTACGAGCAGTACTTC. Amino acid sequence: CASSPPAPGTGGYEQYF.

The table lists this clone with a count of one. This sequence joins TRBV6-6 and TRBJ1-2, with D maybe TRBD1 (6 bases). There are 13 residues in the CDR3. From germline, CDR1 is MNHNY and CDR2 SVGAGI (reference sequence). With 6 bases removed from V and 7 bases from J, the gap between germline ends came to 15 bases. The CDR3 nucleotides are TGTGCCAGCAGCTTACAGGGATCCGCTGGCTACACCTTC. It is translated as CASSLQGSAGYTF.

The V and J genes are TRBV10-3 and TRBJ2-7; 10 bases are a match to TRBD1. Germline-derived CDR1 and CDR2 are ENHRY and SYGVKD. The CDR3 length is 13 residues. The V and J ends lost 10 bases and 2 bases, in that order; junction bases with no gene match: 5. Here the CDR3 DNA reads TGTGCCACCAGACAGGGGGCAACCTACGAGCAGTACTTC. Its protein is CATRQGATYEQYF.

CDR3 nucleotide sequence: TGCGCCAGCAGACCGGACAACTCTGGAAACACCATATATTTT. Amino acid sequence: CASRPDNSGNTIYF. The V call is TRBV5-1, the J call TRBJ1-3; D perhaps matches TRBD1 (5 bases). The CDR3 totals 14 residues. Trimming took 5 bases from V and 0 from J, leaving 9 bases between them. The V gene's germline CDR1 is SGHRS and CDR2 YFSETQ.

The chain carries TRBV24-1 and TRBJ2-1, with D tentatively TRBD1 (5 bases). The CDR3 runs 14 residues. With 9 bases removed from V and 3 bases from J, the gap between germline ends came to 14 bases. Germline V gene sequence: CDR1 KGHDR, CDR2 SFDVKD. CDR3 amino acids: CATQMAGNYNEQFF. The CDR3 DNA is TGTGCCACCCAAATGGCAGGGAACTACAATGAGCAGTTCTTC.

This chain uses TRBV5-1 with TRBJ2-7, with 7 positions matching TRBD1. The CDR3 length is 14 residues. After removal of 2 bases from V and 3 bases from J, the junction contained 5 bases not matched to a gene. CDR1 is SGHRS, CDR2 YFSETQ, per germline. This CDR3 is CASSLQGQGYEQYF. CDR3 sequence (DNA): TGCGCCAGCAGCTTACAGGGGCAGGGCTACGAGCAGTACTTC.

V and J are TRBV2 and TRBJ1-3; 7 bases line up with TRBD1. In germline, CDR1 is SNHLY, CDR2 FYNNEI. With V trimmed by 6 bases and J by 1 base, 9 bases remained unmatched. The CDR3 sequence is 16 residues long. CDR3 residues: CASRTGPYGSGNTIYF. Here the CDR3 DNA reads TGTGCCAGCAGGACAGGGCCATATGGGTCTGGAAACACCATATATTTT. Full variable domain (outside the CDR3, taken from reference TRBV2 and TRBJ1-3): EPEVTQTPSHQVTQMGQEVILRCVPISNHLYFYWYRQILGQKVEFLVSFYNNEISEKSEIFDDQFSVERPDGSNFTLKIRSTKLEDSAMYFCASRTGPYGSGNTIYFGEGSWLTVV.

This clone was counted a few times. The chain links TRBV5-4 to TRBJ1-3; unclear D gene. The CDR3 contains 11 residues. The germline V gene encodes CDR1 SGHNT and CDR2 YYREEE (reference sequence). The CDR3 DNA sequence: TGTGCGACTCCGGTCGGAAACACCATATATTTT. Protein: CATPVGNTIYF.

The chain recombines TRBV2 with TRBJ2-3, with 8 nucleotides matching TRBD2. Germline CDR1 reads SNHLY; CDR2 reads FYNNEI. The CDR3 length is 15 residues. Losses at the gene ends were 1 base for V and 8 bases for J; bases not matched to a gene: 8. The CDR3 sequence is CASSEGLRGVGTQYF. The DNA for the CDR3 is TGTGCCAGCAGTGAAGGATTGCGGGGGGTGGGTACGCAGTATTTT.

As regards this clone: An end of the junction does not agree with germline; a read error may underlie this. This rearrangement joins TRBV3-1 (or the pseudogene TRBV3-2) to TRBJ2-1; TRBD2 aligns across 12 bases. Germline CDR1 reads LGHDT; CDR2 reads YNNKEL (reference sequence). The CDR3 runs to 13 residues. CDR3 residues: CASSQDTSGGRVF. For the CDR3, the DNA is TGTGCCAGCAGCCAAGACACTAGCGGGGGGCGGGTCTTC.

V gene TRBV6-5 combines with J gene TRBJ1-2, with TRBD1 as a possible D gene (5 bases). Germline V CDR1 and CDR2: MNHEY, SVGAGI. The CDR3 contains 16 residues. Trimming shortened V by 0 bases and J by 1 base, and 12 bases separated the two germline ends. Here the CDR3 reads CASSYSAGPFNYGYTF. DNA for the CDR3: TGTGCCAGCAGTTACTCGGCAGGGCCGTTTAACTATGGCTACACCTTC.

The V gene is TRBV6-2 or TRBV6-3, the J gene TRBJ2-1; D remains unclear. CDR1 is MNHEY and CDR2 is SVGEGT in the germline V gene. Trimming took 5 bases from V and 8 from J, leaving 7 bases between them. The CDR3 sequence is 11 residues long. The CDR3 region is CASSDGDEQFF. In DNA, the CDR3 is TGTGCCAGCAGTGACGGAGATGAGCAGTTCTTC.

The rearrangement joins TRBV7-6 to TRBJ1-6, with TRBD1 identical over 8 bases. V lost 5 bases and J lost 9; bases outside the gene matches: 9. CDR3 length: 15 amino acids. Germline V gives CDR1 SGHVS, CDR2 FNYEAQ. This CDR3 is CASSPSGQASSPLHF. The DNA of the CDR3 is TGTGCCAGCAGCCCCTCGGGACAGGCAAGTTCACCCCTCCACTTT.